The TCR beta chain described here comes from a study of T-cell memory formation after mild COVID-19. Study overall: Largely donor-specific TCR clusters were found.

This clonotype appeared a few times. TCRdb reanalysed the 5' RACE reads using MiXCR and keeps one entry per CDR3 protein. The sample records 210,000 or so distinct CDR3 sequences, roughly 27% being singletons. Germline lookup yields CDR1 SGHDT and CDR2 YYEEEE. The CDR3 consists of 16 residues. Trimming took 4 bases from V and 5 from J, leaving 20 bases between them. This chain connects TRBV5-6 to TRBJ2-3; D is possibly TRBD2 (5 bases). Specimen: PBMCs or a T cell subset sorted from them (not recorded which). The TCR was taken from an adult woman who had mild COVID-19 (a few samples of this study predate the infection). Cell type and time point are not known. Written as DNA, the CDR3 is TGTGCCAGCAGCCTCATCACGGACTTTCTCGGAGATACGCAGTATTTT. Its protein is CASSLITDFLGDTQYF.